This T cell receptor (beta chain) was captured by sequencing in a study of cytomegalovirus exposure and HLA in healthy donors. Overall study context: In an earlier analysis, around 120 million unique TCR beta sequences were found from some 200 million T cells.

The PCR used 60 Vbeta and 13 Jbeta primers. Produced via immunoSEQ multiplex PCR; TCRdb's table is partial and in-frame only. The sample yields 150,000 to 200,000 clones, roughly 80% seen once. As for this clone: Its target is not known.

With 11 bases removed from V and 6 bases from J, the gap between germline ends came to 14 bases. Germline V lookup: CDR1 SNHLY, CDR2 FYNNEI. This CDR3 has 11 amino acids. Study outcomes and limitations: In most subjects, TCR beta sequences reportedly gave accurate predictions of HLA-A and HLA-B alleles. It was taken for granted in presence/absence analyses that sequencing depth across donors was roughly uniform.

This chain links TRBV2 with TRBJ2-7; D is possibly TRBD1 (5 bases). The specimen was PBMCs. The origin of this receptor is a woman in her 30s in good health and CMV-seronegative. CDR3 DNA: TGTGCCCTCGGACACCAGATCGAGCAGTACTTC. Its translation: CALGHQIEQYF.